The clone carrying this TCR beta chain was recorded many times. TCRdb re-derived calls from the reads in MiXCR, one entry per CDR3 protein. The table lists 12,000 or so distinct CDR3 sequences, 50% to 65% of them singletons. V was shortened by 1 base and J by 8 bases, with 12 bases between the two germline ends. The CDR3 contains 13 residues. Germline-derived CDR1 and CDR2 are SGDLS and YYNGEE. The data are from a study of tumor-infiltrating lymphocytes in oesophageal squamous cell carcinoma. The chain recombines TRBV9 with TRBJ1-1; D uncertain. The receptor was isolated from a female donor with esophageal squamous cell carcinoma. Input material: blood. For the CDR3, the DNA is TGTGCCAGCAGCGTATTTACCACAACCGAAGCTTTCTTT. Residues: CASSVFTTTEAFF.